Presented here are 15 T cell receptor beta chains from one specimen sequenced in a study of T cell responses to AZD1222 COVID-19 vaccine. Here immunoSEQ multiplex PCR was the method, and the copy in TCRdb shows in-frame clones only, minus some. Altogether under 150,000 clones are present, roughly 91% being singletons, with the ten largest covering roughly 4.9%. The source material was peripheral blood, sampled on day 0 of AZD1222 vaccination. These receptors all come from an adult in good health.

The chain has TRBV6-4 and TRBJ1-3; possible D gene TRBD1, 6 bases. The CDR3 loop spans 15 amino acids. Trimming stripped 6 bases from V and 4 bases from J, with 16 bases between. CDR1 is MRHNA and CDR2 is SNTAGT in the germline V gene. The CDR3: CASRRGAVMGNTIYF. As DNA, the CDR3 is TGTGCCAGCAGAAGGGGGGCAGTGATGGGAAACACCATATATTTT.

V is TRBV5-6 and J is TRBJ2-4, with 7 positions matching TRBD1. The J segment lost 6 bases and the V segment lost 4 bases, leaving 13 bases of the junction unmatched. The germline CDR1 and CDR2 sequences are SGHDT and YYEEEE. This CDR3 has 16 residues. This CDR3 is CASSRLNRGMGNIQYF. As DNA, the CDR3 is TGTGCCAGCAGCAGGCTAAACAGGGGAATGGGAAACATTCAGTACTTC. Full variable domain (missing parts from reference TRBV5-6 and TRBJ2-4): DAGVTQSPTHLIKTRGQQVTLRCSPKSGHDTVSWYQQALGQGPQFIFQYYEEEERQRGNFPDRFSGHQFPNYSSELNVNALLLGDSALYLCASSRLNRGMGNIQYFGAGTRLSVL.

The count of this clone is one. The chain joins TRBV5-6 to TRBJ2-1; 11 bases map to TRBD2. CDR1 is SGHDT and CDR2 is YYEEEE in the germline V gene. CDR3 length: 16 residues. V lost 4 bases to trimming and J lost 0 bases; unmatched junction nucleotides: 3. The CDR3 sequence: CASSEGLADSYNEQFF. DNA of the CDR3: TGTGCCAGCAGCGAGGGACTAGCGGACTCCTACAATGAGCAGTTCTTC.

In this sample, this clone turned up a few times. This chain links TRBV6-5 with TRBJ2-1; D possibly matches TRBD1 or TRBD2 (5 bases each). The germline V gene has CDR1 MNHEY and CDR2 SVGAGI. With 4 bases removed from V and 9 bases from J, the gap between germline ends came to 10 bases. This CDR3 is 12 amino acids long. The CDR3 region has the DNA TGTGCCAGCAGTTCGGCAGGGACTGAGCAGTTCTTC. Protein product: CASSSAGTEQFF.

The V gene is TRBV7-9, the J gene TRBJ2-7, with TRBD1 matching over 8 bases. Germline lookup yields CDR1 SEHNR and CDR2 FQNEAQ (reference sequence). This CDR3 spans 13 amino acids. Germline trimming cut 5 bases from V and 6 bases from J; bases unmatched to any gene: 6. In DNA form, the CDR3 reads TGTGCCAGCAGCCCCGGACAGGGTAGCGAGCAGTACTTC. It encodes CASSPGQGSEQYF. Using reference TRBV7-9 and TRBJ2-7 for the parts outside the CDR3, the full variable domain is DTGVSQNPRHKITKRGQNVTFRCDPISEHNRLYWYRQTLGQGPEFLTYFQNEAQLEKSRLLSDRFSAERPKGSFSTLEIQRTEQGDSAMYLCASSPGQGSEQYFGPGTRLTVT.

The rearrangement uses TRBV9 and TRBJ2-3; unclear D gene. V was clipped by 4 bases and J by 1 base, with 4 bases between them. This CDR3 is built from 12 residues. Germline V gene lookup returns CDR1 SGDLS and CDR2 YYNGEE. The CDR3 nucleotides read TGTGCCAGCAGCCGTCGCACAGATACGCAGTATTTT. Its protein product is CASSRRTDTQYF.

The chain uses TRBV19 and TRBJ1-5; D is possibly TRBD1 (5 bases). The V end was cut by 0 bases, the J end by 1 base, with 16 bases between. Germline lookup yields CDR1 LNHDA and CDR2 SQIVND (reference sequence). The CDR3 runs to 18 residues. The CDR3 protein is CASSIDQWGVTSNQPQHF. The CDR3 nucleotides read TGTGCCAGTAGTATAGACCAATGGGGGGTGACGAGCAATCAGCCCCAGCATTTT.

The chain employs TRBV5-6 and TRBJ2-7; D is perhaps TRBD1 or TRBD2 (5 bases each). Germline V gives CDR1 SGHDT, CDR2 YYEEEE. The germline V and J ends were trimmed by 0 bases and 0 bases, with 16 bases remaining between them. This CDR3 contains 17 residues. This chain's CDR3 is CASSLDRVWGTSYEQYF. CDR3 nucleotide sequence: TGTGCCAGCAGCTTGGATAGGGTATGGGGGACCTCCTACGAGCAGTACTTC.

This sequence joins TRBV4-1 and TRBJ2-5, with 9 bases lining up with TRBD1. The CDR3 is 16 amino acids. The ends lost 4 bases at V and 3 bases at J; junction bases unmatched: 9. Looked up from germline, CDR1 is MGHRA and CDR2 is YSYEKL. As DNA, the CDR3 is TGCGCCAGCAGCCTACAGGGGGCCAGACCCAAAGAGACCCAGTACTTC. Translating it yields CASSLQGARPKETQYF.

CDR3 DNA sequence: TGTGCCATCAGTGAGAGGGGGACAGGGGGCGAGAACACTGAAGCTTTCTTT. Its translation is CAISERGTGGENTEAFF. The chain is built from TRBV10-3 and TRBJ1-1; TRBD1 aligns across 12 bases. Germline V gene data show CDR1 as ENHRY and CDR2 as SYGVKD. The CDR3 spans 17 residues. With 2 bases clipped from V and 1 base from J, the junction kept 5 bases outside the gene matches.

The chain links TRBV3-1 (or the pseudogene TRBV3-2) to TRBJ2-5; 11 bases are a match to TRBD2. Trimming at V came to 2 bases and at J to 4 bases, leaving 3 bases not matched to a gene. Per the germline V gene, CDR1 is LGHDT and CDR2 is YNNKEL (reference sequence). The CDR3 is made up of 15 amino acids. The CDR3 here is CASSQSGTSGETQYF. The CDR3 DNA sequence: TGTGCCAGCAGCCAAAGCGGGACTAGCGGAGAGACCCAGTACTTC.

The count of this clone is one. The chain uses TRBV7-6 and TRBJ2-5; D assignment may be TRBD1 or TRBD2 (6 bases each). Per germline, CDR1 SGHVS and CDR2 FNYEAQ. The germline V and J ends were trimmed by 1 base and 5 bases, with 14 bases remaining between them. This CDR3 is 15 amino acids long. In nucleotides, the CDR3 is TGTGCCAGCAGCTTAGGGTGGGGGGCTGGCGAGACCCAGTACTTC. It translates to CASSLGWGAGETQYF.

This chain's CDR3 is CASSLGGNGGYTF. CDR3 coding DNA: TGTGCCAGCAGTCTGGGAGGGAATGGGGGCTACACCTTC. V is TRBV9 and J is TRBJ1-2; D remains ambiguous. The germline V gene has CDR1 SGDLS and CDR2 YYNGEE. CDR3 length: 13 residues. V was pared by 5 bases and J by 8 bases, with 16 bases between. Full variable domain (outside the CDR3, taken from reference TRBV9 and TRBJ1-2): DSGVTQTPKHLITATGQRVTLRCSPRSGDLSVYWYQQSLDQGLQFLIQYYNGEERAKGNILERFSAQQFPDLHSELNLSSLELGDSALYFCASSLGGNGGYTFGSGTRLTVV.

This chain uses TRBV27 with TRBJ2-7; 9 nucleotides match TRBD2. The CDR3 has 16 residues. Unmatched junction bases numbered 9, after V lost 4 bases and J lost 2 bases. The V gene's germline CDR1 is MNHEY and CDR2 SMNVEV (reference sequence). CDR3: CASSSTGAGGPYEQYF. The CDR3 DNA reads TGTGCCAGCAGTTCCACTGGAGCGGGGGGACCCTACGAGCAGTACTTC.

This clone was counted a single time. Here the CDR3 reads CASSQDIGQFSTDTQYF. The CDR3 nucleotides are TGTGCCAGCAGCCAAGATATTGGGCAGTTTAGCACAGATACGCAGTATTTT. This sequence joins TRBV3-1 (or the pseudogene TRBV3-2) and TRBJ2-3; D gene ambiguous. V was cut by 0 bases and J by 0 bases, with 13 bases left in between. CDR3 length: 17 amino acids. Germline CDR1 and CDR2: LGHDT and YNNKEL (reference sequence).